The 32 T cell receptor beta chains reported below all come from one sample, sequenced in a study of blood T cell repertoires in COVID-19. Clones were read by immunoSEQ multiplex PCR, and TCRdb kept only the in-frame ones, dropping some. The sample yields a few hundred thousand clones, more than 75% seen once. Sequenced material: peripheral blood. The origin of the receptors is a man in his forties or fifties who had recovered from COVID-19.

The chain has TRBV9 and TRBJ1-4, with D tentatively TRBD1 (6 bases). Germline values: CDR1 SGDLS, CDR2 YYNGEE. This CDR3 region has 15 residues. Deletions cut 2 bases from V and 5 bases from J, with 13 bases between. The CDR3 here is CASSVRTAPNEKLFF. CDR3 nucleotide sequence: TGTGCCAGCAGCGTGAGGACAGCTCCCAATGAAAAACTGTTTTTT.

The chain is built from TRBV2 and TRBJ2-7; TRBD2 aligns across 12 bases. Unmatched junction bases numbered 7, after V lost 6 bases and J lost 1 base. The V gene's germline CDR1 is SNHLY and CDR2 FYNNEI. This CDR3 has 16 amino acids. The CDR3: CASRTPGLAGSYEQYF. As DNA, the CDR3 is TGTGCCAGCAGGACCCCGGGACTAGCGGGTTCCTACGAGCAGTACTTC.

The chain carries TRBV12-3 or TRBV12-4 and TRBJ1-1; D call uncertain. The CDR3 extends over 12 amino acids. The V and J ends lost 6 bases and 10 bases respectively, with 15 bases between them. DNA for the CDR3: TGTGCCAGCAGCTACGGGATTCCAAGAGCTTTCTTT. Amino acid sequence: CASSYGIPRAFF.

The chain has TRBV25-1 and TRBJ1-5, with 7 bases fitting TRBD1. With 4 bases clipped from V and 5 bases from J, the junction kept 11 bases outside the gene matches. The CDR3 is made up of 16 amino acids. CDR1 and CDR2 (germline): MGHDK, SYGVNS. CDR3 DNA sequence: TGTGCCAGCAGTGGGAGTCTAGGGACAGCGGATCAGCCCCAGCATTTT. Protein product: CASSGSLGTADQPQHF. Full variable domain (remainder filled in from reference TRBV25-1 and TRBJ1-5): EADIYQTPRYLVIGTGKKITLECSQTMGHDKMYWYQQDPGMELHLIHYSYGVNSTEKGDLSSESTVSRIRTEHFPLTLESARPSHTSQYLCASSGSLGTADQPQHFGDGTRLSIL.

The rearrangement links TRBV4-1 to TRBJ2-7, with TRBD2 matching 8 bases. Germline values: CDR1 MGHRA, CDR2 YSYEKL. This CDR3 region has 14 residues. The J segment lost 3 bases and the V segment lost 1 base, leaving 2 bases of the junction unmatched. The DNA for the CDR3 is TGCGCCAGCAGCCAAGCCAGCGGGGGCTACGAGCAGTACTTC. It encodes CASSQASGGYEQYF.

The J gene is TRBJ2-4, the V gene TRBV6-5; 7 bases line up with TRBD1. CDR1 MNHEY and CDR2 SVGAGI come from the germline V gene. The CDR3 is made up of 15 amino acids. V was clipped by 6 bases and J by 7 bases; unmatched bases: 12. Written as DNA, the CDR3 is TGTGCCAGCAGGAAACAGGGGACGGTGGGTAACATTCAGTACTTC. It codes for CASRKQGTVGNIQYF.

There are a few counts of this clone. The V call is TRBV11-1, the J call TRBJ2-1; 10 bases align to TRBD2. The CDR3 totals 15 residues. Losses at the gene ends were 5 bases for V and 15 bases for J; bases not matched to a gene: 16. CDR1 is SGHAT, CDR2 FQDESV, per germline (reference sequence). CDR3 in amino acids: CASSKPKTSGHRVFF. As DNA, the CDR3 is TGTGCCAGCAGCAAACCTAAGACTAGCGGGCATAGGGTGTTCTTC.

This sequence joins TRBV3-1 (or the pseudogene TRBV3-2) and TRBJ1-1, with 9 bases identical to TRBD1. The V gene end was trimmed by 1 base and the J gene end by 10 bases; junction bases not matched to a gene: 4. The CDR3 has 13 residues. Germline CDR1 is LGHDT and CDR2 is YNNKEL (reference sequence). The CDR3, as DNA: TGTGCCAGCAGCCAAGTCCCGGGACAGGGAGCTTTCTTT. It translates to CASSQVPGQGAFF.

The chain uses TRBV19 and TRBJ1-2; D is possibly TRBD1 (6 bases). The CDR3 is 13 amino acids. The ends were cut back, 3 bases at V and 7 bases at J, with 12 bases in the middle. Germline values: CDR1 LNHDA, CDR2 SQIVND (reference sequence). The CDR3 DNA is TGTGCCAGTAGTATCGACAGGATCTTTGGCTACACCTTC. Translating gives CASSIDRIFGYTF.

V usage is TRBV27 and J usage is TRBJ1-2, with 12 bases that match TRBD1. The CDR3 is 18 amino acids. Germline-derived CDR1 and CDR2 are MNHEY and SMNVEV (reference sequence). Trimming at V came to 2 bases and at J to 0 bases, leaving 7 bases not matched to a gene. The CDR3 protein is CASSLTWDRGLSNYGYTF. The CDR3 region has the DNA TGTGCCAGCAGTTTAACCTGGGACAGGGGGCTTTCTAACTATGGCTACACCTTC.

V usage is TRBV5-4 and J usage is TRBJ2-7; TRBD2 matches at 7 bases. Germline V gene sequence: CDR1 SGHNT, CDR2 YYREEE (reference sequence). The CDR3 has 15 residues. V was clipped by 4 bases and J by 2 bases; unmatched bases: 9. The CDR3, as DNA: TGTGCCAGCAGCAAAAGCGGGACGACCGCCTACGAGCAGTACTTC. Amino acids: CASSKSGTTAYEQYF. Drawing the rest from reference TRBV5-4 and TRBJ2-7, the complete variable domain is ETGVTQSPTHLIKTRGQQVTLRCSSQSGHNTVSWYQQALGQGPQFIFQYYREEENGRGNFPPRFSGLQFPNYSSELNVNALELDDSALYLCASSKSGTTAYEQYFGPGTRLTVT.

J is TRBJ1-1 and V is TRBV7-9; D may be TRBD1 (5 bases). The germline V gene has CDR1 SEHNR and CDR2 FQNEAQ (reference sequence). V was shortened by 2 bases and J by 7 bases, with 11 bases between the two germline ends. The CDR3 extends over 13 amino acids. The CDR3: CASSLPTVIEAFF. DNA of the CDR3: TGTGCCAGCAGCTTACCGACAGTTATTGAAGCTTTCTTT.

CDR3 sequence: CASSLEGPPLGQGRHEQYF. The CDR3 DNA reads as TGTGCCAGCAGCTTAGAGGGCCCCCCCCTCGGACAGGGGAGGCACGAGCAGTACTTC. The chain carries TRBV7-2 and TRBJ2-7; 9 bases agree with TRBD1. Per germline, CDR1 SGHTA and CDR2 FQGNSA. J was trimmed by 5 bases and V by 1 base; bases with no gene match: 18. CDR3 length: 19 residues.

The V call is TRBV6-4, the J call TRBJ1-5, with 7 bases that match TRBD1. This CDR3 spans 14 amino acids. After removal of 6 bases from V and 1 base from J, the junction contained 3 bases not matched to a gene. Germline CDR1 is MRHNA and CDR2 is SNTAGT. The chain's CDR3 is CASSSTGSNQPQHF. In DNA form, the CDR3 reads TGTGCCAGCAGCTCGACAGGGAGCAATCAGCCCCAGCATTTT.

This chain joins TRBV13 and TRBJ1-5; TRBD1 agrees at 8 bases. This CDR3 spans 15 amino acids. Germline V gives CDR1 PRHDT, CDR2 FYEKMQ (reference sequence). Trimming removed 4 bases from V and 4 bases from J; junction bases left unmatched: 6. CDR3 nucleotide sequence: TGTGCCAGCAGCTCGGGGACAGGAGGTAATCAGCCCCAGCATTTT. Amino acids: CASSSGTGGNQPQHF.

This clone has only one observation. The chain has TRBV24-1 and TRBJ2-3, with TRBD1 identical over 8 bases. CDR1 KGHDR and CDR2 SFDVKD come from the germline V gene. J was trimmed by 2 bases and V by 7 bases; bases with no gene match: 4. The CDR3 is 14 amino acids. CDR3: CATSPTGDTDTQYF. In DNA, the CDR3 is TGTGCCACCAGCCCGACAGGGGACACAGATACGCAGTATTTT.

The chain joins TRBV19 to TRBJ2-1; D is possibly TRBD2 (6 bases). Germline V gives CDR1 LNHDA, CDR2 SQIVND (reference sequence). Trimming pared 7 bases from V and 4 bases from J, leaving 17 bases between. There are 15 residues in the CDR3. For the CDR3, the DNA is TGTGCCAGTAACCTGGGACGGGGAGGTTACAATGAGCAGTTCTTC. As protein: CASNLGRGGYNEQFF.

CDR3 region: CASSVGTSGTTQYF. The CDR3 nucleotides are TGTGCCAGCAGCGTAGGGACTAGCGGGACCACCCAGTACTTC. This rearrangement joins TRBV9 to TRBJ2-5; 12 bases match TRBD2. Germline lookup yields CDR1 SGDLS and CDR2 YYNGEE. This CDR3 is 14 amino acids long. Unmatched junction bases numbered 2, after V lost 0 bases and J lost 8 bases.

The chain employs TRBV19 and TRBJ2-1, with TRBD2 matching 10 bases. The CDR3 spans 14 residues. CDR1 and CDR2 (germline): LNHDA, SQIVND (reference sequence). The V gene end was trimmed by 9 bases and the J gene end by 4 bases; junction bases not matched to a gene: 6. The chain's CDR3 is CASSPGLAYNEQFF. CDR3 bases: TGTGCCAGCTCGCCGGGACTAGCGTACAATGAGCAGTTCTTC.

This chain joins TRBV6-5 and TRBJ2-1; 7 nucleotides agree with TRBD1. The CDR3 contains 15 residues. Looked up from germline, CDR1 is MNHEY and CDR2 is SVGAGI. The ends lost 6 bases at V and 2 bases at J; junction bases unmatched: 7. CDR3 amino acids: CASRRPGQTYNEQFF. The CDR3 DNA sequence: TGTGCCAGCAGAAGACCGGGACAGACCTACAATGAGCAGTTCTTC.

The rearrangement uses TRBV19 and TRBJ1-2, with a weak D call TRBD1 (5 bases). CDR1 is LNHDA, CDR2 SQIVND, per germline (reference sequence). This CDR3 region has 15 residues. V was pared by 3 bases and J by 0 bases, with 11 bases between. CDR3 in DNA: TGTGCCAGTAGTATGTCGACAGTTCCTAACTATGGCTACACCTTC. Its translation is CASSMSTVPNYGYTF.

The CDR3 DNA reads as TGTGCCAGCAGCGCCTCCGGGACTAGCGGTTCGATCTCCTACGAGCAGTACTTC. It encodes CASSASGTSGSISYEQYF. This chain joins TRBV3-1 (or the pseudogene TRBV3-2) and TRBJ2-7; 11 bases map to TRBD2. There are 18 residues in the CDR3. Unmatched junction bases numbered 12, after V lost 5 bases and J lost 0 bases. The germline V gene encodes CDR1 LGHDT and CDR2 YNNKEL (reference sequence).

The rearrangement uses TRBV4-3 and TRBJ2-3; D call uncertain. The germline V and J ends were trimmed by 1 base and 5 bases, with 7 bases remaining between them. CDR1 is LGHNA, CDR2 YSLEER, per germline. The CDR3 totals 13 residues. Written as DNA, the CDR3 is TGCGCCAGCAGCCAAGGGCTTCGAGATACGCAGTATTTT. Protein: CASSQGLRDTQYF.

This clone was seen once. The chain employs TRBV27 and TRBJ1-6; D is ambiguous. The length of the CDR3 is 17 residues. V lost 0 bases and J 5 bases, leaving 14 bases between the germline ends. The V gene's germline CDR1 is MNHEY and CDR2 SMNVEV (reference sequence). The CDR3: CASSLSREVSNNSPLHF. The CDR3 DNA sequence: TGTGCCAGCAGTTTATCCCGTGAGGTGTCTAATAATTCACCCCTCCACTTT.

This rearrangement joins TRBV10-1 to TRBJ2-3, with 8 nucleotides matching TRBD2. The trim removed 3 bases at V and 0 bases at J, leaving 11 bases unmatched. Germline loops: CDR1 WNHNN, CDR2 SYGVQD (reference sequence). The CDR3 length is 18 residues. The CDR3 DNA reads as TGCGCCAGCAGTGAATTAGCCCAGGCGGGAGGTAGCACAGATACGCAGTATTTT. This encodes CASSELAQAGGSTDTQYF.

There are a few counts of this clone. The chain carries TRBV5-4 and TRBJ1-3; the D gene is possibly TRBD1 (5 bases). V was clipped by 0 bases and J by 0 bases, with 10 bases between them. This CDR3 contains 16 residues. Germline-derived CDR1 and CDR2 are SGHNT and YYREEE (reference sequence). CDR3 in amino acids: CASSLAAGLSGNTIYF. In nucleotides, the CDR3 is TGTGCCAGCAGCTTGGCGGCAGGGCTCTCTGGAAACACCATATATTTT.

The chain uses TRBV19 and TRBJ2-2, with no clear D. CDR3 length: 14 amino acids. The V end lost 3 bases, the J end lost 7 bases, and 12 bases lay between the germline ends. CDR1 is LNHDA and CDR2 is SQIVND in the germline V gene (reference sequence). The CDR3 coding sequence is TGTGCCAGTAGTATCGCTCGGAGTATCGGGGAGCTGTTTTTT. It is translated as CASSIARSIGELFF. Full variable domain (outside the CDR3, taken from reference TRBV19 and TRBJ2-2): DGGITQSPKYLFRKEGQNVTLSCEQNLNHDAMYWYRQDPGQGLRLIYYSQIVNDFQKGDIAEGYSVSREKKESFPLTVTSAQKNPTAFYLCASSIARSIGELFFGEGSRLTVL.

V gene TRBV6-4 combines with J gene TRBJ1-6; perhaps TRBD1 as D (5 bases). CDR1 is MRHNA and CDR2 is SNTAGT in the germline V gene. The V end was cut by 10 bases, the J end by 3 bases, with 7 bases between. The CDR3 totals 12 residues. The CDR3 here is CAKGVYNSPLHF. DNA for the CDR3: TGTGCCAAAGGGGTCTATAATTCACCCCTCCACTTT.

The DNA for the CDR3 is TGTGCCAGAAGCTTGGCCACAGAAGGTAGACTAAACACTGAAGCTTTCTTT. This codes for CARSLATEGRLNTEAFF. The chain is built from TRBV5-3 and TRBJ1-1; no clear D gene. TRBV5-3 is sorted into the ORF group, with uncertain function. The V end was cut by 0 bases, the J end by 2 bases, with 17 bases between. The CDR3 has 17 residues.

The gene calls are TRBV6-2 or TRBV6-3 and TRBJ2-7; D is unclear. Trimming cost V 1 base and J 0 bases, with 7 bases left between them. Germline V gene data show CDR1 as MNHEY and CDR2 as SVGEGT. The CDR3 consists of 14 residues. CDR3 sequence (DNA): TGTGCCAGCAGTTACTTCAGGCCCTCCTACGAGCAGTACTTC. Translated, it gives CASSYFRPSYEQYF.

V usage is TRBV21-1 and J usage is TRBJ1-6; the table's D call TRBD1 went unverified against the DNA. TRBV21-1 is shown as a pseudogene. CDR3 length: 15 amino acids. CDR3 bases: TGTGCCAGCAGCATTCCCAGGTCATCTAATTCACCCCTCCACTTT. Translation gives CASSIPRSSNSPLHF.

The gene calls are TRBV5-1 and TRBJ1-2; tentative D call: TRBD1 (5 bases). Trimming pared 0 bases from V and 7 bases from J, leaving 16 bases between. In germline, CDR1 is SGHRS, CDR2 YFSETQ. CDR3 length: 15 residues. The CDR3 spells CASSLELQGSGGYTF. The CDR3 nucleotides are TGCGCCAGCAGCTTGGAACTCCAGGGCAGTGGTGGCTACACCTTC.